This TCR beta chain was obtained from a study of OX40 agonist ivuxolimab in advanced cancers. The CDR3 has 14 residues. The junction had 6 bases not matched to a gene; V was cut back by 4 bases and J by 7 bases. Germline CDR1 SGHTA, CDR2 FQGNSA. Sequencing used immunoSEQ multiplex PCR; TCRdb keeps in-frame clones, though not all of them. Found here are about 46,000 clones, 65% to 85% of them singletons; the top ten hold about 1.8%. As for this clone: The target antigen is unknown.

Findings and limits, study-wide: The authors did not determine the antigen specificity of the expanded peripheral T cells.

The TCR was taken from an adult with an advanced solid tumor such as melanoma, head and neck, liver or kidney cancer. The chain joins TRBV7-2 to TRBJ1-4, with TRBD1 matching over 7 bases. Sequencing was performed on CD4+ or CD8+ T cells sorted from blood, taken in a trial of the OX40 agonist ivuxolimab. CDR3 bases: TGTGCCAGCAGCTCAGGGGGGACGGGTGAAAAACTGTTTTTT. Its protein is CASSSGGTGEKLFF.